This TCR beta chain was captured by sequencing in a study of blood T cell repertoires in COVID-19. Overall study: Acute and convalescent COVID-19 specimens originated in the United States, Italy and Spain. T cells, B-cell-depleted T cells, or PBMCs supplied cDNA or gDNA.

V lost 7 bases, J lost 0 bases, and 4 bases lay in between. The CDR3 consists of 13 residues. Germline CDR1 is MNHNS and CDR2 is SASEGT. How the authors handled the data: By means of reference gene primer amplification, nucleated cell counts were estimated. Produced via immunoSEQ multiplex PCR; TCRdb's table is partial and in-frame only. The V and J calls and the clone size are those of that table, but D and trimming were determined from the DNA. This sample has some 130,000 clones, with 86% found just once. The chain is built from TRBV6-1 and TRBJ2-6; D unresolved. This TCR was recovered from a woman aged 45-59 years who had recovered from COVID-19. The sequencing sample was made of peripheral blood. The chain's CDR3 is CASTVSGANVLTF. The CDR3 bases are TGTGCCAGCACGGTCTCTGGGGCCAACGTCCTGACTTTC.